This T cell receptor beta chain is drawn from a study of type 1 regulatory T cells. As for the study in general: T-allo10 is an in vitro-generated, Tr1-enriched CD4 T cell product specific for alloantigen.

Each CDR3 protein is one row after TCRdb ran MiXCR on the reads. The sample comprises 90,000 to 100,000 distinct CDR3 sequences, roughly 30% of which are singletons, and approximately 2.2% rests with the top ten. The CDR3 runs to 12 residues. In germline, CDR1 is SNHLY, CDR2 FYNNEI. Trimming at V came to 6 bases and at J to 7 bases, leaving 4 bases not matched to a gene. Sequenced input: CD4+ T cells, either the whole sample or a sorted fraction (not recorded which). The clonotype was recovered from a human donor in good health. The V gene is TRBV2, the J gene TRBJ1-1, with 8 bases fitting TRBD1. CDR3 in amino acids: CASRSGGVEAFF. The CDR3, as DNA: TGTGCCAGCAGATCAGGGGGCGTTGAAGCTTTCTTT.